Following are 18 T cell receptor beta chains from one sample sequenced in a study of T cells in localized non-small cell lung cancer. This table comes from immunoSEQ multiplex PCR, and its TCRdb copy is limited to in-frame clones, with some not included. The table shows about 52,000 clones, with just over 85% occurring only once. This material consisted of peripheral blood, taken before any cancer treatment. Receptors originate from a male donor at least 60 years old with stage III squamous cell lung carcinoma.

This clone was seen at least ten times. V is TRBV29-1 and J is TRBJ1-2; no reliable D call. Trimming stripped 5 bases from V and 6 bases from J, with 13 bases between. CDR1 and CDR2 (germline): SQVTM, ANQGSEA. The CDR3 contains 12 residues. Here the CDR3 DNA reads TGCAGCGTTCAAGCCGCAAGGGATGGCTACACCTTC. This codes for CSVQAARDGYTF.

The chain couples TRBV5-1 to TRBJ2-7; 8 bases align to TRBD2. The germline V gene has CDR1 SGHRS and CDR2 YFSETQ. The CDR3 covers 14 residues. V lost 6 bases, J lost 2 bases, and 7 bases stayed unmatched. The CDR3 loop is CASTPLAGTYEQYF. DNA for the CDR3: TGCGCCAGCACCCCGTTAGCGGGAACCTACGAGCAGTACTTC.

This clone was seen only a few times. The chain employs TRBV5-1 and TRBJ2-5, with 9 nucleotides matching TRBD2. Germline trimming cut 2 bases from V and 1 base from J; bases unmatched to any gene: 0. The CDR3 runs 14 residues. Germline V lookup: CDR1 SGHRS, CDR2 YFSETQ. CDR3 nucleotides: TGCGCCAGCAGCTTTAGCGGGGGCCAAGAGACCCAGTACTTC. Its protein is CASSFSGGQETQYF.

This clone occurred once. This chain uses TRBV5-4 with TRBJ2-5, with 13 bases lining up with TRBD2. The CDR3 loop spans 16 amino acids. Germline loops: CDR1 SGHNT, CDR2 YYREEE (reference sequence). V lost 7 bases, J lost 3 bases, and 9 bases stayed unmatched. In DNA, the CDR3 is TGTGCCAGCGGCATCTTTGGGACTAGCGGGAAAGAGACCCAGTACTTC. Translating gives CASGIFGTSGKETQYF.

Note on this clone: At one of its ends the junction is not consistent with the germline gene, which may arise from a read error. The V call is TRBV7-3, the J call TRBJ2-5, with D perhaps TRBD1 (6 bases). The CDR3 covers 14 residues. Germline V gene sequence: CDR1 SGHTA, CDR2 FQGTGA. As DNA, the CDR3 is TGTGCCAGCAGCCTAACAGGGAGAGAAGAGACCCAGTACTTC. Residues: CASSLTGREETQYF.

V and J are TRBV18 and TRBJ2-2, with D perhaps TRBD1 (6 bases). Trimming took 5 bases from V and 5 from J, leaving 15 bases between them. The CDR3 length is 15 residues. Germline lookup yields CDR1 KGHSH and CDR2 LQKENI. This CDR3 reads CASSDRSAGTGELFF. CDR3 in DNA: TGTGCCAGCTCAGACAGGAGCGCCGGGACCGGGGAGCTGTTTTTT.

This sequence joins TRBV5-1 and TRBJ2-1; 10 nucleotides align to TRBD2. Germline CDR1 SGHRS, CDR2 YFSETQ. V shed 2 bases, J shed 6 bases, and the junction held 5 bases outside the gene matches. This CDR3 region has 15 residues. The CDR3 is CASSLGAGGLNEQFF. CDR3 DNA: TGCGCCAGCAGCTTAGGAGCGGGGGGGCTCAATGAGCAGTTCTTC.

The rearrangement uses TRBV7-9 and TRBJ2-5; TRBD2 might be the D (5 bases). Germline-derived CDR1 and CDR2 are SEHNR and FQNEAQ (reference sequence). The CDR3 spans 11 residues. Trimming pared 6 bases from V and 5 bases from J, leaving 7 bases between. Written as DNA, the CDR3 is TGTGCCAGCAGGCGAGGGGAGACCCAGTACTTC. Encoded protein: CASRRGETQYF.

This clone came up once. V is TRBV16 and J is TRBJ1-2; 7 positions agree with TRBD1. The ends lost 4 bases at V and 6 bases at J; junction bases unmatched: 11. CDR3 size: 15 residues. CDR1 is KGHSY, CDR2 FQNENV, per germline. The CDR3 sequence is CASSRQETGRNGYTF. CDR3 DNA sequence: TGTGCCAGCAGCCGCCAGGAGACAGGGCGGAATGGCTACACCTTC.

This chain connects TRBV5-1 to TRBJ2-1; D might be TRBD1 or TRBD2, each matching 5 bases. Trimming left V 6 bases short and J 4 bases short, with 14 bases between. The CDR3 is 14 residues long. Looked up from germline, CDR1 is SGHRS and CDR2 is YFSETQ. Here the CDR3 DNA reads TGCGCCAGCACCCTTGGGGACCTTTACAATGAGCAGTTCTTC. Translated: CASTLGDLYNEQFF.

CDR3 DNA: TGTGCCACCAGCAGAGTCCTACGGGACTCCTCCTACGAGCAGTACTTC. This sequence encodes CATSRVLRDSSYEQYF. The V call is TRBV15, the J call TRBJ2-7, with D possibly matching TRBD2 (6 bases). The CDR3 runs 16 residues. The ends were cut back, 1 base at V and 0 bases at J, with 13 bases in the middle. Germline V gives CDR1 LNHNV, CDR2 YYDKDF (reference sequence).

The rearrangement uses TRBV6-1 and TRBJ2-7; perhaps TRBD2 as D (6 bases). The CDR3 is made up of 12 amino acids. Looked up from germline, CDR1 is MNHNS and CDR2 is SASEGT. Trimming shortened V by 7 bases and J by 2 bases, and 9 bases separated the two germline ends. This CDR3 reads CASKASAYEQYF. CDR3 bases: TGTGCCAGCAAGGCTAGCGCCTACGAGCAGTACTTC.

This rearrangement joins TRBV9 to TRBJ2-2; TRBD1 agrees at 11 bases. The CDR3 loop spans 16 amino acids. Trimming removed 4 bases from V and 6 bases from J; junction bases left unmatched: 8. Germline lookup yields CDR1 SGDLS and CDR2 YYNGEE. The CDR3 DNA reads TGTGCCAGCAGCCCCCAGGGACAGGGGGTCGCCGGGGAGCTGTTTTTT. Translated, it gives CASSPQGQGVAGELFF.

In its sample, this clone was seen once. The chain has TRBV5-4 and TRBJ1-4; a weak D match, TRBD1 (5 bases). This CDR3 comprises 15 residues. Trimming removed 4 bases at V and 0 bases at J, with 10 bases between. From germline, CDR1 is SGHNT and CDR2 YYREEE (reference sequence). The CDR3 region is CASSPQGTTNEKLFF. CDR3 DNA: TGTGCCAGCAGCCCCCAGGGTACAACTAATGAAAAACTGTTTTTT.

V usage is TRBV6-5 and J usage is TRBJ2-1, with TRBD1 matching 9 bases. V dropped 5 bases and J dropped 8; count of bases not matched to a gene: 4. The germline V gene encodes CDR1 MNHEY and CDR2 SVGAGI. The CDR3 loop spans 13 amino acids. The CDR3, as DNA: TGTGCCAGCAGTACCCGGACAGGGGATGAGCAGTTCTTC. Amino acid sequence: CASSTRTGDEQFF.

This clone was seen a handful of times. The chain couples TRBV4-3 to TRBJ1-3; D gene unclear. There are 17 residues in the CDR3. CDR1 LGHNA and CDR2 YSLEER come from the germline V gene. V lost 2 bases and J lost 0, with 14 bases in between. CDR3 nucleotide sequence: TGCGCCAGCAGCCAAAGTAAGGCTGAATACTCTGGAAACACCATATATTTT. Translating gives CASSQSKAEYSGNTIYF.

Only a few counts were recorded for this clone. The chain uses TRBV9 and TRBJ1-1; D remains ambiguous. Trimming left V 4 bases short and J 7 bases short, with 11 bases between. The CDR3 contains 12 residues. Germline-derived CDR1 and CDR2 are SGDLS and YYNGEE. The CDR3, as DNA: TGTGCCAGCAGCACGAGTGCGGGTGAAGCTTTCTTT. Protein product: CASSTSAGEAFF. Based on the CDR3 plus reference TRBV9 and TRBJ1-1, the full variable domain is DSGVTQTPKHLITATGQRVTLRCSPRSGDLSVYWYQQSLDQGLQFLIQYYNGEERAKGNILERFSAQQFPDLHSELNLSSLELGDSALYFCASSTSAGEAFFGQGTRLTVV.

J is TRBJ1-6 and V is TRBV11-2; D gene ambiguous. Trimming cost V 6 bases and J 0 bases, with 9 bases left between them. The CDR3 length is 15 residues. Germline V gene data show CDR1 as SGHAT and CDR2 as FQNNGV. The CDR3 coding sequence is TGTGCCAGCAGACCGTCCCGCTCCTATAATTCACCCCTCCACTTT. It translates to CASRPSRSYNSPLHF.